The T cell receptor beta chain described here comes from a study of control samples from healthy donors and cancer patients. Sequencing was performed with immunoSEQ multiplex PCR; in TCRdb, only in-frame clones are kept and a portion is missing. The data show some 79,000 clones, roughly 90% seen once. With V trimmed by 1 base and J by 4 bases, 9 bases remained unmatched. The CDR3 covers 16 residues. Germline CDR1 is SGHRS and CDR2 is YFSETQ. The receptor was isolated from a woman aged 45-65 years in good health. Sequencing input: blood. The rearrangement links TRBV5-1 to TRBJ2-5; TRBD2 aligns across 8 bases. The CDR3 sequence is CASSLLPAGEGETQYF. CDR3 sequence (DNA): TGCGCCAGCAGCTTGTTACCAGCGGGAGAGGGAGAGACCCAGTACTTC.